Listed below are T cell receptor beta chains from one sample, sequenced in a study of post-analysis software for immune sequencing data. TCRdb re-called the PCR reads with MiXCR, one entry per CDR3 protein. The table records roughly 870,000 distinct CDR3 sequences, about 50% of them present only once. The sequencing sample was made of blood. Source of these receptors: a girl between 5 and 17 years old with multiple sclerosis. Each CDR3 is given with its conserved first and last residue. D genes are given only for firm matches. Size is omitted from some rows. Given values are once, few, many or a class for expanded clones.

>TRBJ2-7|TRBV11-2|NA|TRBD2
CASSPRLADSYNEQYF
TGTGCCAGCAGCCCACGACTAGCTGACTCCTACAATGAGCAGTACTTC
>TRBJ2-6|TRBV7-9|NA|NA
CASTLGGYSTGANVLTF
TGTGCCAGCACCTTGGGCGGCTATAGCACTGGGGCCAACGTCCTGACTTTC
>TRBJ2-6|TRBV5-1|NA|NA
CASSLGVISGANVLTF
TGCGCCAGCAGCTTGGGGGTCATCTCTGGGGCCAACGTCCTGACTTTC
>TRBJ2-5|TRBV12-3/TRBV12-4|NA|TRBD2
CASSPGLAGARETQYF
TGTGCCAGCAGCCCCGGACTAGCGGGAGCGCGGGAGACCCAGTACTTC
>TRBJ2-7|TRBV12-3/TRBV12-4|NA|NA
CASSFGVGDEQYF
TGTGCCAGCAGTTTCGGAGTAGGGGACGAGCAGTACTTC
>TRBJ2-1|TRBV9|NA|TRBD2
CASSSVSGSSYNEQFF
TGTGCCAGCAGCTCAGTTAGCGGGAGCTCCTACAATGAGCAGTTCTTC
>TRBJ2-2|TRBV7-3|NA|NA
CASSRLPGQPNTGELFF
TGTGCCAGCAGCCGCTTGCCGGGACAACCGAACACCGGGGAGCTGTTTTTT
>TRBJ1-5|TRBV10-3|NA|NA
CAISATGQGGQPQHF
TGTGCCATCAGTGCCACGGGGCAGGGAGGTCAGCCCCAGCATTTT
>TRBJ1-5|TRBV6-2/TRBV6-3|NA|NA
CASSYSRGPDQPQHF
TGTGCCAGCAGTTACTCGCGGGGGCCCGATCAGCCCCAGCATTTT
>TRBJ2-7|TRBV12-3/TRBV12-4|once|NA
CASSYAQTYEQYF
TGTGCCAGCAGTTATGCACAAACCTACGAGCAGTACTTC
>TRBJ2-3|TRBV6-2/TRBV6-3|NA|NA
CASTRDRLGVTDTQYF
TGTGCCAGCACCAGAGACAGGCTAGGGGTCACAGATACGCAGTATTTT
>TRBJ2-3|TRBV4-2|many|TRBD2
CASRLAGGDTDTQYF
TGTGCCAGCAGGCTAGCGGGTGGAGACACAGATACGCAGTATTTT
>TRBJ1-2|TRBV24-1|few|NA
CATSDSADRAANYGYTF
TGTGCCACCAGTGATTCGGCCGACCGAGCTGCTAACTATGGCTACACCTTC
>TRBJ2-1|TRBV15|few|TRBD2
CATSRDRGTSGSREQFF
TGTGCCACCAGCAGAGATAGGGGGACTAGCGGGAGTAGGGAGCAGTTCTTC
>TRBJ2-6|TRBV12-3/TRBV12-4|NA|NA
CASRDAKSSGANVLTF
TGTGCCAGTAGGGATGCCAAAAGCTCTGGGGCCAACGTCCTGACTTTC
>TRBJ1-2|TRBV2|NA|NA
CASSGGSGLYGYTF
TGTGCCAGCAGTGGGGGTTCAGGACTCTATGGCTACACCTTC
>TRBJ2-3|TRBV20-1|NA|NA
CSARDSRREGTQYF
TGCAGTGCTAGAGATTCCCGGCGTGAGGGTACGCAGTATTTT
>TRBJ2-3|TRBV18|NA|NA
CASSPGPSTDTQYF
TGTGCCAGCTCACCAGGACCGAGCACAGATACGCAGTATTTT
>TRBJ2-7|TRBV6-1|NA|NA
CASSEPDGYEQYF
TGTGCCAGCAGTGAACCGGACGGCTACGAGCAGTACTTC
>TRBJ2-7|TRBV20-1|NA|NA
CSAQPRGPSYEQYF
TGCAGTGCCCAGCCCCGGGGGCCTTCCTACGAGCAGTACTTC